This T cell receptor beta chain originates from a study of cytotoxic CD8 clonotypes in ibrutinib-treated CLL. Findings and caveats of the study: Clonality increased at ibrutinib response, then returned toward baseline at progression. Starting clonality was above that of age-matched healthy donors and tracked circulating CD8+ T-cell counts. There were few public clonotypes, and on treatment they contracted or stayed stable.

Sequenced by immunoSEQ multiplex PCR; TCRdb stores in-frame clones only, minus some. The table lists about 140,000 clones, 65% to 85% of them singletons, with less than 8.5% in the top ten. Details on this clone: What it recognizes is unknown.

Genomic DNA for TCR beta libraries, around 2 micrograms, came from cryopreserved PBMCs. This clonotype originated in a human donor with chronic lymphocytic leukemia. The sequenced sample was PBMCs, obtained after 36 months of ibrutinib treatment.

The CDR3 region has the DNA TGTGCCAGCAGTTACTCACTAGCGGGAGTCCCCTACGAGCAGTACTTC. It yields the protein CASSYSLAGVPYEQYF. The V call is TRBV6-6, the J call TRBJ2-7; TRBD2 agrees at 11 bases. The ends lost 0 bases at V and 2 bases at J; junction bases unmatched: 3. The CDR3 is 16 amino acids. Per the germline V gene, CDR1 is MNHNY and CDR2 is SVGAGI (reference sequence).